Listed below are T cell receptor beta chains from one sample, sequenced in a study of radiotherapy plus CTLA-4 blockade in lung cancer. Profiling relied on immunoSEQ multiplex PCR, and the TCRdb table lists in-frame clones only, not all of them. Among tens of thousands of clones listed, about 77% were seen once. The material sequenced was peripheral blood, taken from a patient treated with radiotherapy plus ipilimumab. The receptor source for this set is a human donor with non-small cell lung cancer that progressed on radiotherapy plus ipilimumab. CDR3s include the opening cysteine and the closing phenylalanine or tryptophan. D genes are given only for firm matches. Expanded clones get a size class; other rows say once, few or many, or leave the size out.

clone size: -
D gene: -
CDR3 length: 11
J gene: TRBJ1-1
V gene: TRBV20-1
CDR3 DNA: TGCAGTGCGACCCGGGCCCTTGAAGCTTTCTTT
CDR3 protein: CSATRALEAFF

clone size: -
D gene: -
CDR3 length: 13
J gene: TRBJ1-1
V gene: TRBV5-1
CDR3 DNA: TGCGCCAGCAGCTTCGACAGCAACACTGAAGCTTTCTTT
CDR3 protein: CASSFDSNTEAFF

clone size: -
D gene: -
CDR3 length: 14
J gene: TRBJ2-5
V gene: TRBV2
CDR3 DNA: TGTGCCAGCAGAACTGAGGGGCAGCAAGAGACCCAGTACTTC
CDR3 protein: CASRTEGQQETQYF

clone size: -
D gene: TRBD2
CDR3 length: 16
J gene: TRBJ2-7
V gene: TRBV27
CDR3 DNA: TGTGCCAGCAGCCGGGTCTGGGCGGGAGACCCGGACGAGCAGTACTTC
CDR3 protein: CASSRVWAGDPDEQYF

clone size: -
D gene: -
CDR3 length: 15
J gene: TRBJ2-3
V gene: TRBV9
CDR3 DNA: TGTGCCAGCAGCATTACAGGAGACTTCACAGATACGCAGTATTTT
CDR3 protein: CASSITGDFTDTQYF

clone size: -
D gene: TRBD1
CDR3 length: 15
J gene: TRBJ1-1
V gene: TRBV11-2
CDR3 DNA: TGTGCCAGCAGCCGGGGGCGACAGGGGGTTTCTGAAGCTTTCTTT
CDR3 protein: CASSRGRQGVSEAFF

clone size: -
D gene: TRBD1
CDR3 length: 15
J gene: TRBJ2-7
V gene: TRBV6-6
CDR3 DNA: TGTGCCAGCAGTTCGGACAGGGAACGGGTGGGGGAGCAGTACTTC
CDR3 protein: CASSSDRERVGEQYF

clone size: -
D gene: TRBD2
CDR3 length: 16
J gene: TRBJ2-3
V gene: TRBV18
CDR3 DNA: TGTGCCAGCTCACAGGCCGCTAGCGGAGGCACAGATACGCAGTATTTT
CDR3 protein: CASSQAASGGTDTQYF

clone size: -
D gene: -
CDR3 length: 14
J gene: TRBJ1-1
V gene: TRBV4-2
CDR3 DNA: TGTGCCAGCAGCCGAAATACAGAGAACACTGAAGCTTTCTTT
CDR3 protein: CASSRNTENTEAFF

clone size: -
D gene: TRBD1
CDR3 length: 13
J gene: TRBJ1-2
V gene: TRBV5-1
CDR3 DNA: TGCGCCAGCACGAAGACAGGGCCCTATGGCTACACCTTC
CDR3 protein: CASTKTGPYGYTF

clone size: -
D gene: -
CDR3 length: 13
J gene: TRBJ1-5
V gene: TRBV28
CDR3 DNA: TGTGCCAGCAGTTTAGCCGGGGGCCAGCCCCAGCATTTT
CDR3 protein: CASSLAGGQPQHF

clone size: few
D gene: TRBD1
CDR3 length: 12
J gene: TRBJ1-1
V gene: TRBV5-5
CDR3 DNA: TGTGCCAGCAGCCATCAGACAGGGGAAGCTTTCTTT
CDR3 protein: CASSHQTGEAFF

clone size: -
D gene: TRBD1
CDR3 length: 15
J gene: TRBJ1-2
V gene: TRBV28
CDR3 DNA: TGTGCCAGCAGCCCCCTCCACAGGGGGCGTGGCGGCTACACCTTC
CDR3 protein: CASSPLHRGRGGYTF

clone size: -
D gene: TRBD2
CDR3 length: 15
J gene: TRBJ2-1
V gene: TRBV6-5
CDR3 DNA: TGTGCCAGCAGTTACTCTCTAGCGGGAGGGGGGGAGCAGTTCTTC
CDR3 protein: CASSYSLAGGGEQFF

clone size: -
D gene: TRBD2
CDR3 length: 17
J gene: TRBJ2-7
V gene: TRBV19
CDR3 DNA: TGTGCCAGTAGTATCGGGACTACAACGATAATCGACTACGAGCAGTACTTC
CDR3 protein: CASSIGTTTIIDYEQYF

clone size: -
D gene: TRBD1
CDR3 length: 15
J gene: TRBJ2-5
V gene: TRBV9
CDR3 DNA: TGTGCCAGCAGCGTAGAAACAGGGGGCCGAGAGACCCAGTACTTC
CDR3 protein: CASSVETGGRETQYF

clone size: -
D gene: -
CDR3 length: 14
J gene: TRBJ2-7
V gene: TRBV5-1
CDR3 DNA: TGCGCCAGCAGCCTCCGGGACGGAACCTACGAGCAGTACTTC
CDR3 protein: CASSLRDGTYEQYF

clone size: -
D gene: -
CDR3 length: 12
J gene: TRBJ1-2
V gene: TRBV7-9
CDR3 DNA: TGTGCCAGCAGCTTAGAGGGTGTAGGCTACACCTTC
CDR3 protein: CASSLEGVGYTF

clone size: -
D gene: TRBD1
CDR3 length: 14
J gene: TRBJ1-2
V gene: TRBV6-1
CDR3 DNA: TGTGCCAGCACGTCCACAGGGGAAGGAGGTGGCTACACCTTC
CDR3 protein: CASTSTGEGGGYTF

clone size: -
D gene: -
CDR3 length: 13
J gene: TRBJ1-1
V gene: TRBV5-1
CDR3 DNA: TGCGCCAGCAGGCCAAGCTTGAACACTGAAGCTTTCTTT
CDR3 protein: CASRPSLNTEAFF

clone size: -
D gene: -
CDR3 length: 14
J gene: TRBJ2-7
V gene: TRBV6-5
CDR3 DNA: TGTGCCAGCAGTTACTCTGGGAGGCTGTACGAGCAGTACTTC
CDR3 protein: CASSYSGRLYEQYF

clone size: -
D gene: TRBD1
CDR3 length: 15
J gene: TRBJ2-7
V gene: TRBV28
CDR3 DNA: TGTGCCAGCAGCCTAACCCGGACAGGCGAATACGAGCAGTACTTC
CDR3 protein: CASSLTRTGEYEQYF

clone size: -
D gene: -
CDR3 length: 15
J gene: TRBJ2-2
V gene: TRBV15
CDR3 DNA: TGTGCCACCAGCAGAGTAAGGCAGGGGACCGGGGAGCTGTTTTTT
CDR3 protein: CATSRVRQGTGELFF

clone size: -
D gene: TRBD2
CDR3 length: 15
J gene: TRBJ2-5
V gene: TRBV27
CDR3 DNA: TGTGCCAGCACCACAAGGCGGGGAGGGCTGGAGACCCAGTACTTC
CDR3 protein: CASTTRRGGLETQYF

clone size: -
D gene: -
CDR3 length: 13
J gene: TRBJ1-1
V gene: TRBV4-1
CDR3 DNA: TGCGCCAGCAGCCAACTTTCGGGCACTGAAGCTTTCTTT
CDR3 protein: CASSQLSGTEAFF

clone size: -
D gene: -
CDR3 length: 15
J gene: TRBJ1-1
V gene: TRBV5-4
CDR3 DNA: TGTGCCAGCAGCAAATCTTTGGGGGGGAACACTGAAGCTTTCTTT
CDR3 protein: CASSKSLGGNTEAFF

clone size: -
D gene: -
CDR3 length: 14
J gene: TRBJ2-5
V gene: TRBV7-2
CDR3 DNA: TGTGCCAGCAGCGCGGGTCAAAGGGGGGAGACCCAGTACTTC
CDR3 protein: CASSAGQRGETQYF

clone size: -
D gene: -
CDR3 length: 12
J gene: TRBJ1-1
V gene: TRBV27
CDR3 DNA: TGTGCCAGCAGTACCACAGGGACTGAAGCTTTCTTT
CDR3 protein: CASSTTGTEAFF

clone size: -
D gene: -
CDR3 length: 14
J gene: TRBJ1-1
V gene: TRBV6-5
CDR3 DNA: TGTGCCAGCAGTTACGGTGGACCGAACACTGAAGCTTTCTTT
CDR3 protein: CASSYGGPNTEAFF

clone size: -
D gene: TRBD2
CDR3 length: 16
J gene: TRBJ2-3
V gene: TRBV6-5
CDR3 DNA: TGTGCCAGCAGTTTTAGCGGGAGTAAGGGCACAGATACGCAGTATTTT
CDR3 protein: CASSFSGSKGTDTQYF

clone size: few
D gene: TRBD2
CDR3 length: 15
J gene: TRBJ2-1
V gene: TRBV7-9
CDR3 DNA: TGTGCCAGCAGCCCCCCCCAGCGGGGGTACAATGAGCAGTTCTTC
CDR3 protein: CASSPPQRGYNEQFF

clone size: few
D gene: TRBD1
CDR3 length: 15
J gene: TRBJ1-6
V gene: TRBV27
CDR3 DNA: TGTGCCAGCAGTTTGGAGGGGGCCAATAATTCACCCCTCCACTTT
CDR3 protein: CASSLEGANNSPLHF

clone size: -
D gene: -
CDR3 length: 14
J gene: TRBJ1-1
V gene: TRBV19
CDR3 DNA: TGTGCCAGTAGTACAGGACTCCCGAACACTGAGGCTTTCTTT
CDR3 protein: CASSTGLPNTEAFF

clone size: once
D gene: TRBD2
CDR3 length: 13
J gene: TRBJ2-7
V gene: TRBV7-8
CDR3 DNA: TGTGCCAGCAGCTTAGATTTAGCGGGAGGGCAAGACTTC
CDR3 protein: CASSLDLAGGQDF

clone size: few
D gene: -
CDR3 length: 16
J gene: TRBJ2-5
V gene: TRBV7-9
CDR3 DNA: TGTGCCAGCAGCCGCGGCCCAGGACGGGGACAAGAGACCCAGTACTTC
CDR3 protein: CASSRGPGRGQETQYF

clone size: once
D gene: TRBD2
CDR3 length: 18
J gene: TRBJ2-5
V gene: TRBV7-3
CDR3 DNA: TGTGCCAGCAGCGGTAGACGTCCCGGGGGGGCCCTGGGAGAGACCCAGTACTTC
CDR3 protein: CASSGRRPGGALGETQYF

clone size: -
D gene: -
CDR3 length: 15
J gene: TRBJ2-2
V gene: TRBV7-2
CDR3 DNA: TGTGCCAGCAGCTTTTTTACAGGGGGGGTCGGGGAGCTGTTTTTT
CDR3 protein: CASSFFTGGVGELFF

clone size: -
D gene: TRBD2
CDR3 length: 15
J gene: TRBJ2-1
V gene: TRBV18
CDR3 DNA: TGTGCCAGCTCACCACGAAGCGGGAGTGGAAATGAGCAGTTCTTC
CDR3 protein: CASSPRSGSGNEQFF

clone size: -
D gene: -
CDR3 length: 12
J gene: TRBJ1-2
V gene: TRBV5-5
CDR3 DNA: TGTGCCAGCAACGACCGAGTCAGAGGCTACACCTTC
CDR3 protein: CASNDRVRGYTF

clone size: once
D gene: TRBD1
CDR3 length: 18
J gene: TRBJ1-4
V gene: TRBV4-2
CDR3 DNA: TGTGCCAGCAGCCAAGATGTGGGACAGGGGGCTTTGGGTGAAAAACTGTTTTTT
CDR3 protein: CASSQDVGQGALGEKLFF

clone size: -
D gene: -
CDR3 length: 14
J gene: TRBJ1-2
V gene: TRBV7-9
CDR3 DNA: TGTGCCAGCAGCCTAGGTGACCAGGGGTATGGCTACACCTTC
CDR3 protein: CASSLGDQGYGYTF

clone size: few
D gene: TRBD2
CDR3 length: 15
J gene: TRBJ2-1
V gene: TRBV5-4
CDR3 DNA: TGTGCCAGCAGCCGGCTAGCGGGAGGAAGCAATGAGCAGTTCTTC
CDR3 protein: CASSRLAGGSNEQFF

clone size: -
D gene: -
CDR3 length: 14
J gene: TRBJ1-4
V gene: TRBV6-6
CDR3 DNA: TGTGCCAGCAGTTACGGTGTAGGTAATGAAAAACTGTTTTTT
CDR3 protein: CASSYGVGNEKLFF

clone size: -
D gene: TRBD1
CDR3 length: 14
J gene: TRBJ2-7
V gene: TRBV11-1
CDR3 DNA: TGTGCCAGCAGCGTTGGACAGGGCTCCTACGAGCAGTACTTC
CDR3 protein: CASSVGQGSYEQYF

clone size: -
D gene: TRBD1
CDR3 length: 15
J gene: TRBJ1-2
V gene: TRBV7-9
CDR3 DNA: TGTGCCAGCAGCTGGACAGGGGGCAAGGCCTATGGCTACACCTTC
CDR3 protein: CASSWTGGKAYGYTF

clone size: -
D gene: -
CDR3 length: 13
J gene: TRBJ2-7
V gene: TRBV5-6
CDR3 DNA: TGTGCCAGCAGCTTCGGCGTGTCCTACGAGCAGTACTTC
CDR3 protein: CASSFGVSYEQYF